These 10 T cell receptor beta chains came from one sample sequenced in a study of cytomegalovirus exposure and HLA in healthy donors. The PCR made use of 60 Vbeta and 13 Jbeta primers. TCRdb's copy holds only in-frame clones and misses some; the assay was immunoSEQ multiplex PCR. Its table records 130,000 to 150,000 clones. Sequencing was performed on PBMCs. These receptors all come from a middle-aged man in good health and CMV-seronegative.

V is TRBV5-5 and J is TRBJ1-5, with 8 positions matching TRBD1. CDR1 is SGHKS and CDR2 is YYEKEE in the germline V gene (reference sequence). The CDR3 loop spans 15 amino acids. Trimming took 1 base from V and 6 from J; bases not matched to a gene: 6. The CDR3 sequence: CASSLLQGASQPQHF. The CDR3 DNA reads TGTGCCAGCAGCTTGTTGCAGGGGGCTAGTCAGCCCCAGCATTTT. The full variable domain, rest sourced from reference TRBV5-5 and TRBJ1-5, is DAGVTQSPTHLIKTRGQQVTLRCSPISGHKSVSWYQQVLGQGPQFIFQYYEKEERGRGNFPDRFSARQFPNYSSELNVNALLLGDSALYLCASSLLQGASQPQHFGDGTRLSIL.

J is TRBJ2-1 and V is TRBV6-1, with D possibly matching TRBD1 (6 bases). The CDR3 runs 15 residues. The V end lost 6 bases, the J end lost 4 bases, and 16 bases lay between the germline ends. The germline V gene encodes CDR1 MNHNS and CDR2 SASEGT. The CDR3 nucleotides are TGTGCCAGCAGAGGACAGAGAGCGAGGTACAATGAGCAGTTCTTC. Its translation: CASRGQRARYNEQFF.

The CDR3 reads CASSFDRVSYEQYF. The CDR3 bases are TGTGCCAGCAGCTTCGACAGGGTCTCCTACGAGCAGTACTTC. This rearrangement joins TRBV5-4 to TRBJ2-7; TRBD1 aligns across 7 bases. The length of the CDR3 is 14 residues. Germline lookup yields CDR1 SGHNT and CDR2 YYREEE (reference sequence). J lost 0 bases, V lost 2 bases, and 2 bases had no gene match.

This chain connects TRBV7-2 to TRBJ2-2; possibly TRBD2 for D (7 bases). This CDR3 has 14 amino acids. Germline V lookup: CDR1 SGHTA, CDR2 FQGNSA. Between the trimmed V and J ends, which lost 4 bases and 7 bases, there was a span of 13 bases. CDR3 region: CASSSRRGGGELFF. DNA of the CDR3: TGTGCCAGCAGCTCCCGGAGGGGGGGCGGGGAGCTGTTTTTT. Supplemented by reference TRBV7-2 and TRBJ2-2, the full variable domain reads GAGVSQSPSNKVTEKGKDVELRCDPISGHTALYWYRQSLGQGLEFLIYFQGNSAPDKSGLPSDRFSAERTGGSVSTLTIQRTQQEDSAVYLCASSSRRGGGELFFGEGSRLTVL.

The chain uses TRBV7-2 and TRBJ2-3, with TRBD1 matching 7 bases. V was pared by 5 bases and J by 3 bases, with 11 bases of the junction left unmatched. This CDR3 comprises 16 residues. Germline CDR1 and CDR2: SGHTA and FQGNSA. The CDR3 loop reads CASSQLGAGGTDTQYF. CDR3 sequence (DNA): TGTGCCAGCAGCCAATTAGGGGCAGGGGGAACAGATACGCAGTATTTT.

The V call is TRBV28, the J call TRBJ1-6; unclear D gene. V lost 6 bases to trimming and J lost 4 bases, with 13 bases between them. The germline CDR1 and CDR2 sequences are MDHEN and SYDVKM. This CDR3 is built from 15 residues. The DNA of the CDR3 is TGTGCCAGCAGACCCGGTGCGGAGTATAATTCACCCCTCCACTTT. Residues: CASRPGAEYNSPLHF.

The V gene is TRBV7-6, the J gene TRBJ2-3, with no clear D. Deletions cut 2 bases from V and 2 bases from J, with 8 bases between. From germline, CDR1 is SGHVS and CDR2 FNYEAQ. The CDR3 consists of 14 residues. The CDR3 bases are TGTGCCAGCAGCTTACTGAGGTCCACAGATACGCAGTATTTT. Its protein product is CASSLLRSTDTQYF.

This sequence joins TRBV7-6 and TRBJ1-1; 10 bases map to TRBD1. The CDR3 length is 14 residues. The V gene end was trimmed by 6 bases and the J gene end by 5 bases; junction bases not matched to a gene: 6. CDR1 is SGHVS and CDR2 is FNYEAQ in the germline V gene. The CDR3 region is CASRATGGGTEAFF. In nucleotides, the CDR3 is TGTGCCAGCAGGGCGACAGGGGGCGGAACTGAAGCTTTCTTT.

This chain links TRBV5-1 with TRBJ2-5, with 9 nucleotides matching TRBD1. Germline CDR1 and CDR2: SGHRS and YFSETQ. V dropped 4 bases and J dropped 2; count of bases not matched to a gene: 12. CDR3 length equals 17 residues. CDR3 residues: CASSIGSGQGYQETQYF. CDR3 bases: TGCGCCAGCAGCATTGGGTCCGGACAGGGGTATCAAGAGACCCAGTACTTC.

Turning to this clone: The same CDR3 is also encoded by other DNA sequences in this sample. V usage is TRBV2 and J usage is TRBJ2-5, with 9 bases lining up with TRBD2. Germline CDR1 reads SNHLY; CDR2 reads FYNNEI. The CDR3 runs 16 residues. Losses at the gene ends were 0 bases for V and 4 bases for J; bases not matched to a gene: 6. In nucleotides, the CDR3 is TGTGCCAGCAGTGAAGCCGGCGGGGGGGCCCGAGAGACCCAGTACTTC. Translated: CASSEAGGGARETQYF.